This section outlines one T cell receptor beta chain sequence together with its context. As yet, its antigen is unknown. This specimen comes from a study of cytomegalovirus exposure and HLA in healthy donors. Study results and limitations: High sensitivity and specificity were reportedly achieved when the classifier diagnosed cytomegalovirus status.

Data came from immunoSEQ multiplex PCR; TCRdb stores just in-frame clones and leaves some out. Of about 140,000 clones listed, about 91% are singletons. The sequence was obtained from a woman between 18 and 30 years old in good health and CMV-seropositive. What was sequenced was PBMCs.

The CDR3 coding sequence is TGTGCCAGCAAAAGAGACAGCACCTACGAGCAGTACTTC. Translated, it gives CASKRDSTYEQYF. V and J are TRBV28 and TRBJ2-7, with D maybe TRBD1 (5 bases). The CDR3 is 13 amino acids. CDR1 is MDHEN, CDR2 SYDVKM, per germline. V gave up 7 bases and J gave up 2 bases, with 12 bases separating them.